The subject of this entry is one T cell receptor beta chain. Its target is not known. Generated by immunoSEQ multiplex PCR, the TCRdb table keeps only in-frame clones and is missing some. The table lists around 90,000 clones, about 93% of them singletons. The data originate from a study of T cell responses to AZD1222 COVID-19 vaccine. From germline, CDR1 is SNHLY and CDR2 FYNNEI. The germline V and J ends were trimmed by 4 bases and 0 bases, with 9 bases remaining between them. The CDR3 spans 15 residues. Study conclusions and caveats: Repertoire samples came only from after the peak T cell response. The study identified only a handful of AZD1222 recipients as seropositive at baseline. Most donors were white British, females outnumbered males, and clonal diversity was possibly underestimated.

This rearrangement joins TRBV2 to TRBJ2-2, with D perhaps assigned TRBD1 or TRBD2 (5 bases each). The sample was peripheral blood, taken on day 0 of MenACWY control vaccination. The TCR comes from an adult in good health. CDR3 DNA: TGTGCCAGCAGTGGGGGGATAACGAACACCGGGGAGCTGTTTTTT. Translation: CASSGGITNTGELFF.